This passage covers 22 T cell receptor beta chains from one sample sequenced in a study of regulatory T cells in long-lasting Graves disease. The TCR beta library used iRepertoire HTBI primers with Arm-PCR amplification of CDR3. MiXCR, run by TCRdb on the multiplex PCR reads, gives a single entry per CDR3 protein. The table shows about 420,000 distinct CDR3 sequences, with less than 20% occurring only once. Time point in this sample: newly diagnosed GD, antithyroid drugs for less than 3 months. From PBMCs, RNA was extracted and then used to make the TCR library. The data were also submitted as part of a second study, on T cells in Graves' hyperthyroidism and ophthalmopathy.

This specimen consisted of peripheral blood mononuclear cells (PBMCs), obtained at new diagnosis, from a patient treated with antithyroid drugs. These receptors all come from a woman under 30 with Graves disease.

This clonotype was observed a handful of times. CDR3 protein: CASSEGQVSNQPQHF. Here the CDR3 DNA reads TGTGCCAGCAGTGAGGGACAGGTTAGCAATCAGCCCCAGCATTTT. The chain is built from TRBV2 and TRBJ1-5; TRBD1 matches 8 bases. The CDR3 is 15 amino acids. Germline values: CDR1 SNHLY, CDR2 FYNNEI. Trimming removed 3 bases from V and 0 bases from J; junction bases left unmatched: 1.

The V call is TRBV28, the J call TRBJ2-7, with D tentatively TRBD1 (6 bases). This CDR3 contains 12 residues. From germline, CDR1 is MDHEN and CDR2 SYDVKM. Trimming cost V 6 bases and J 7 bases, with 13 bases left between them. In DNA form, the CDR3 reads TGTGCCAGCAGCAGACAGGTGGGTGAGCAGTACTTC. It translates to CASSRQVGEQYF. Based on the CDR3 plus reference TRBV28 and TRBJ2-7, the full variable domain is DVKVTQSSRYLVKRTGEKVFLECVQDMDHENMFWYRQDPGLGLRLIYFSYDVKMKEKGDIPEGYSVSREKKERFSLILESASTNQTSMYLCASSRQVGEQYFGPGTRLTVT.

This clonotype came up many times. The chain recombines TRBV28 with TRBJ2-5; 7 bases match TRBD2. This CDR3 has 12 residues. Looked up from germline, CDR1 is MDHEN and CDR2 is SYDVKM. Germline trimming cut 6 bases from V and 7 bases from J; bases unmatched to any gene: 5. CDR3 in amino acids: CASRPSGGTQYF. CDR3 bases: TGTGCCAGCAGACCCTCGGGGGGGACCCAGTACTTC. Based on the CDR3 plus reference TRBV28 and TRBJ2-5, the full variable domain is DVKVTQSSRYLVKRTGEKVFLECVQDMDHENMFWYRQDPGLGLRLIYFSYDVKMKEKGDIPEGYSVSREKKERFSLILESASTNQTSMYLCASRPSGGTQYFGPGTRLLVL.

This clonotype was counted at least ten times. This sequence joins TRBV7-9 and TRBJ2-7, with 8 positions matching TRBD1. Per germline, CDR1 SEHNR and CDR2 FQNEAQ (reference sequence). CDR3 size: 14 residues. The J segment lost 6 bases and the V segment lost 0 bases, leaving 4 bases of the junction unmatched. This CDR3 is CASSLAPGGGEQYF. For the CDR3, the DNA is TGTGCCAGCAGCTTAGCCCCAGGGGGCGGCGAGCAGTACTTC.

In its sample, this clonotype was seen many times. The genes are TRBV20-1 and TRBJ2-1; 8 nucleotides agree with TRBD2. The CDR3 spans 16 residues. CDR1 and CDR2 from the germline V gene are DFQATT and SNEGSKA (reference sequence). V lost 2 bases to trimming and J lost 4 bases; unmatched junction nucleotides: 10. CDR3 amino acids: CSARTREAGHYNEQFF. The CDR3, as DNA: TGCAGTGCTAGAACGCGGGAGGCCGGACATTACAATGAGCAGTTCTTC.

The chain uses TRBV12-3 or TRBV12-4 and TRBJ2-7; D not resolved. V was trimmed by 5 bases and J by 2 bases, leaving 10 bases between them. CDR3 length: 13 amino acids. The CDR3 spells CASSISAAYEQYF. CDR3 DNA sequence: TGTGCCAGCAGTATATCCGCCGCCTACGAGCAGTACTTC.

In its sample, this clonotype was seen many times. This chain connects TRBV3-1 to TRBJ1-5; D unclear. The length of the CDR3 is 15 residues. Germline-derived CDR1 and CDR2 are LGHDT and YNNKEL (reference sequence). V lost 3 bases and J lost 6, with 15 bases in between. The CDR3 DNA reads TGTGCCAGCAGCCACTCCGGGCCTCCCGGTCAGCCCCAGCATTTT. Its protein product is CASSHSGPPGQPQHF.

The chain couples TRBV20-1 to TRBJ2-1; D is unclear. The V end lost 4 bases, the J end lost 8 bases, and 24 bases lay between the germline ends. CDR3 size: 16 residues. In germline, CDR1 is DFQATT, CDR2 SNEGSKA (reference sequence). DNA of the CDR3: TGCAGTGCTACTTACCCTCCGGGCCCCAAGTACTATGAGCAGTTCTTC. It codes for CSATYPPGPKYYEQFF.

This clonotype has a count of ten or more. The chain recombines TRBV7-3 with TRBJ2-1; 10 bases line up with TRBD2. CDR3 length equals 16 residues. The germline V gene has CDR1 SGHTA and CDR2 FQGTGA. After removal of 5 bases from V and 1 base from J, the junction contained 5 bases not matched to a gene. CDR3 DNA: TGTGCCAGCAGCACCGGGACTAGCGAGTCCTACAATGAGCAGTTCTTC. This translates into CASSTGTSESYNEQFF.

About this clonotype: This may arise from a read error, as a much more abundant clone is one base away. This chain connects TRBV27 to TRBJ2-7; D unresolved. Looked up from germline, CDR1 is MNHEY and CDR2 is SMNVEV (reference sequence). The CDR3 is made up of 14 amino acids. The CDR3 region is CANSQSVTPSEQYF. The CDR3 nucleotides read TGTGCCAACAGTCAATCAGTGACTCCGTCCGAGCAGTACTTC.

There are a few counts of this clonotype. The CDR3 DNA follows: TGTGCCAGCAGTTTGGCCGCGGACAGAAATTCACCCCTCCACTTT. The encoded protein is CASSLAADRNSPLHF. V and J are TRBV28 and TRBJ1-6; TRBD1 is a possible D gene (6 bases). The CDR3 length is 15 residues. The V end lost 3 bases, the J end lost 7 bases, and 13 bases lay between the germline ends. Germline V CDR1 and CDR2: MDHEN, SYDVKM.

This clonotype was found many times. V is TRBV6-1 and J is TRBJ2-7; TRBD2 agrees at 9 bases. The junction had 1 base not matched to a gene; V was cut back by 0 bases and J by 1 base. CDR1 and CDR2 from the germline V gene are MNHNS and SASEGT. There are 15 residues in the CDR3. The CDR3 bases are TGTGCCAGCAGTGAAGCTCTAGCGGGATCCTACGAGCAGTACTTC. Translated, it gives CASSEALAGSYEQYF.

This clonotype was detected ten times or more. The CDR3 DNA reads as TGTGCCAGCAGTTTAGGTGTCCGGACTGAAGCTTTCTTT. This translates into CASSLGVRTEAFF. The chain has TRBV28 and TRBJ1-1; D gene ambiguous. Trimming took off 2 bases at V and 5 bases at J, with 9 bases between the two ends. The CDR3 is 13 residues long. Germline V lookup: CDR1 MDHEN, CDR2 SYDVKM.

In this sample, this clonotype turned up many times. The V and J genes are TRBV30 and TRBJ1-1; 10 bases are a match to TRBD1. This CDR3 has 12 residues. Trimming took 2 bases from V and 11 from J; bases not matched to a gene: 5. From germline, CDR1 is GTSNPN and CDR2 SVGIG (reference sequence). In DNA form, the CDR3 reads TGTGCCTGGAGTTCCGGGACAGGGGTCGCTTTCTTT. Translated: CAWSSGTGVAFF.

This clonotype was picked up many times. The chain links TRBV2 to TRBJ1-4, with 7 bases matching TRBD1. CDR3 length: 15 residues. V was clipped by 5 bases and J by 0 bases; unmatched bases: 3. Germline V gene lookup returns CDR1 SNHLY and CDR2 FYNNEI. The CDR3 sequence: CASSPQGATNEKLFF. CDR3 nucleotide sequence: TGTGCCAGCAGTCCCCAGGGGGCAACTAATGAAAAACTGTTTTTT.

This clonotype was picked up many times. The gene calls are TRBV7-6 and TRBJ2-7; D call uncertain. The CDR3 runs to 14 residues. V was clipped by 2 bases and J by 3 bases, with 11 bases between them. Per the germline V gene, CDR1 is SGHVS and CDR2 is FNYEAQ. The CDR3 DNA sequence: TGTGCCAGCAGCTTACTCGACGTCGGCTACGAGCAGTACTTC. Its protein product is CASSLLDVGYEQYF.

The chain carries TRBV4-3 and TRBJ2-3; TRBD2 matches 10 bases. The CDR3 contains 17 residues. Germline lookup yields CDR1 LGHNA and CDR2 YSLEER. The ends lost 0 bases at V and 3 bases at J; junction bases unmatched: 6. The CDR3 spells CASSQDSGRAVTDTQYF. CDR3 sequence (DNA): TGCGCCAGCAGCCAAGACAGCGGGAGGGCCGTGACAGATACGCAGTATTTT.

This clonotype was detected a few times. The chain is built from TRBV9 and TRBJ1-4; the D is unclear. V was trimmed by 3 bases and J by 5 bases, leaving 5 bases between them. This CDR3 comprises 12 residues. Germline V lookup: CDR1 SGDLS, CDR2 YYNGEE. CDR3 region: CASSGRNEKLFF. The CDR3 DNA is TGTGCCAGCAGCGGGAGGAATGAAAAACTGTTTTTT. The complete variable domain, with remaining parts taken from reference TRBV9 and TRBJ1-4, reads DSGVTQTPKHLITATGQRVTLRCSPRSGDLSVYWYQQSLDQGLQFLIQYYNGEERAKGNILERFSAQQFPDLHSELNLSSLELGDSALYFCASSGRNEKLFFGSGTQLSVL.

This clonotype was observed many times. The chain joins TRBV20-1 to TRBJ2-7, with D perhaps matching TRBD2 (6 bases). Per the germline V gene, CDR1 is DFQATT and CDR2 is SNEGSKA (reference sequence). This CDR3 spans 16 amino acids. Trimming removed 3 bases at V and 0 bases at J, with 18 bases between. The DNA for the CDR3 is TGCAGTGCTAGTGGGGCCGGGGGAACTCTCTCCTACGAGCAGTACTTC. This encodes CSASGAGGTLSYEQYF.

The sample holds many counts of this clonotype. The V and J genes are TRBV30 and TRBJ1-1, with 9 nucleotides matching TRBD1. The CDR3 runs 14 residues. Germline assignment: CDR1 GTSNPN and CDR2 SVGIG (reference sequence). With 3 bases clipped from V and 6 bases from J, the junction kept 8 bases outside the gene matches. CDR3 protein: CAWRRDRARPEAFF. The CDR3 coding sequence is TGTGCCTGGAGGAGGGACAGGGCGAGGCCTGAAGCTTTCTTT.

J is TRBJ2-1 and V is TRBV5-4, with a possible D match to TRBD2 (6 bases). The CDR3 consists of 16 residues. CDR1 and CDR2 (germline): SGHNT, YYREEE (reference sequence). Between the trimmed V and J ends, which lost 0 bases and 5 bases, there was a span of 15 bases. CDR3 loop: CASSLEPWDFDNEQFF. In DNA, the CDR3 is TGTGCCAGCAGCTTGGAACCCTGGGACTTCGACAATGAGCAGTTCTTC.

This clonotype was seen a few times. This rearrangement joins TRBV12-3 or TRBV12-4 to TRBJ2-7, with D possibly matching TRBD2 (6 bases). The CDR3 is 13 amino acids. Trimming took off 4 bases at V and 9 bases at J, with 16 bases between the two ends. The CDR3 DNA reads TGTGCCAGCAGTTACTCTAGGGAGGCTGGGCAGTACTTC. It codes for CASSYSREAGQYF.